The clone carrying this TCR beta chain was detected many times. Antigen unknown. This sample was taken from a study of regulatory T cells in long-lasting Graves disease. Whole-study results and caveats: New patients shared 750 to 1,000 public clonotypes, fewer than the approximately 2,500 shared by persistent patients. With persistent disease, TRBV28, TRBJ1-2 and TRBJ2-5 were the favored segments.

Time point: newly diagnosed GD, antithyroid drugs for less than 3 months. Scientists built the TCR library using RNA that was extracted from PBMCs. Diagnoses of Graves' disease were made by American Thyroid Association guidelines. Trimming took 0 bases from V and 4 from J, leaving 11 bases between them. The V gene's germline CDR1 is SGHRS and CDR2 YFSETQ. The CDR3 covers 15 residues. Combining iRepertoire HTBI primers with Arm-PCR of CDR3 regions, the authors built TCR beta libraries. MiXCR was run by TCRdb on the multiplex PCR reads, yielding one entry per CDR3 protein. The sample has around 400,000 distinct CDR3 sequences, less than 20% seen once.

Sequencing used peripheral blood mononuclear cells (PBMCs), obtained at new diagnosis, from a patient treated with antithyroid drugs. V is TRBV5-1 and J is TRBJ2-1, with TRBD2 as a possible D gene (5 bases). This TCR came from a female donor with Graves disease. DNA for the CDR3: TGCGCCAGCAGCTTGGCCGAGATAGCGTACAATGAGCAGTTCTTC. It translates to CASSLAEIAYNEQFF.